Listed here are 31 T cell receptor beta chains from one sample, sequenced in a study of cytomegalovirus exposure and HLA in healthy donors. The PCR made use of 60 Vbeta and 13 Jbeta primers. Sequencing was performed with immunoSEQ multiplex PCR; in TCRdb, only in-frame clones are kept and a portion is missing. In the table there are 160,000 or so clones, more than 80% of which are singletons. What was sequenced was PBMCs. Receptors originate from a woman aged 25 to 39 in good health and CMV-seropositive.

This clone was detected only once. V gene TRBV5-6 combines with J gene TRBJ2-7, with D perhaps matching TRBD1 (5 bases). Trimming took off 4 bases at V and 3 bases at J, with 14 bases between the two ends. CDR3 size: 14 residues. CDR1 and CDR2 from the germline V gene are SGHDT and YYEEEE. This chain's CDR3 is CASSVDSAFYEQYF. In nucleotides, the CDR3 is TGTGCCAGCAGCGTAGACAGTGCCTTCTACGAGCAGTACTTC.

V gene TRBV19 combines with J gene TRBJ1-1, with D possibly being TRBD1 (5 bases). CDR3 size: 13 residues. Between the trimmed V and J ends, which lost 6 bases and 5 bases, there was a span of 13 bases. Germline V gene sequence: CDR1 LNHDA, CDR2 SQIVND (reference sequence). The CDR3 loop reads CASRWGVETEAFF. The CDR3 DNA reads TGTGCCAGTAGATGGGGCGTAGAGACTGAAGCTTTCTTT.

In the case of this clone: The same CDR3 can be traced to other DNA sequences in this sample. This chain connects TRBV7-3 to TRBJ1-1; D possibly corresponds to TRBD1 (5 bases). This CDR3 has 14 amino acids. Trimming cost V 2 bases and J 3 bases, with 10 bases left between them. Germline V gene lookup returns CDR1 SGHTA and CDR2 FQGTGA. This chain's CDR3 is CASSLSPGDTEAFF. CDR3 in DNA: TGTGCCAGCAGCTTATCGCCGGGGGACACTGAAGCTTTCTTT.

V and J are TRBV6-5 and TRBJ1-4; the D gene is possibly TRBD1 (5 bases). The V end lost 5 bases, the J end lost 5 bases, and 12 bases lay between the germline ends. Germline V lookup: CDR1 MNHEY, CDR2 SVGAGI. The CDR3 spans 14 residues. The CDR3 DNA reads as TGTGCCAGCAGTCAACAGGCGTCCAATGAAAAACTGTTTTTT. Translation gives CASSQQASNEKLFF.

The J gene is TRBJ1-2, the V gene TRBV16; D is possibly TRBD1 (6 bases). Looked up from germline, CDR1 is KGHSY and CDR2 is FQNENV. V lost 4 bases, J lost 8 bases, and 20 bases lay in between. CDR3 size: 15 residues. CDR3 protein: CASSRVRGQTFGYTF. CDR3 DNA sequence: TGTGCCAGCAGCCGCGTCCGCGGACAGACCTTCGGCTACACCTTC.

A single count supports this clone. The genes are TRBV9 and TRBJ1-2, with D perhaps matching TRBD1 (5 bases). CDR3 length equals 14 residues. Trimming stripped 0 bases from V and 6 bases from J, with 12 bases between. Germline V CDR1 and CDR2: SGDLS, YYNGEE. CDR3 bases: TGTGCCAGCAGCGTAGTTGCAGGGTTGGATGGCTACACCTTC. Its translation: CASSVVAGLDGYTF.

The chain has TRBV29-1 and TRBJ2-4; D may be TRBD1 (7 bases). V dropped 2 bases and J dropped 7 bases, with 12 bases sitting between them. Per the germline V gene, CDR1 is SQVTM and CDR2 is ANQGSEA. The length of the CDR3 is 13 residues. In nucleotides, the CDR3 is TGCAGCGTTGAACGGGCAGGGGGGAACATTCAGTACTTC. It codes for CSVERAGGNIQYF.

V usage is TRBV5-1 and J usage is TRBJ1-2, with TRBD1 as a possible D gene (5 bases). The germline V gene has CDR1 SGHRS and CDR2 YFSETQ. V was pared by 0 bases and J by 7 bases, with 13 bases between. This CDR3 has 14 residues. CDR3 bases: TGCGCCAGCAGCTTGGTGTCCAGGGTTGGTGGCTACACCTTC. It is translated as CASSLVSRVGGYTF.

This clone was seen more than once but under ten times. V is TRBV7-2 and J is TRBJ1-2; 10 bases are shared with TRBD1. The CDR3 runs 14 residues. The V and J ends lost 6 bases and 1 base, in that order; junction bases with no gene match: 2. Germline loops: CDR1 SGHTA, CDR2 FQGNSA. This chain's CDR3 is CASSRTGGNYGYTF. The CDR3 DNA is TGTGCCAGCAGTAGGACAGGGGGTAACTATGGCTACACCTTC.

This clone appeared once. The J gene is TRBJ1-2, the V gene TRBV7-9; no clear D gene. The CDR3 extends over 12 amino acids. V dropped 4 bases and J dropped 2 bases, with 5 bases sitting between them. Germline CDR1 and CDR2: SEHNR and FQNEAQ (reference sequence). CDR3 region: CASSSLNYGYTF. CDR3 DNA sequence: TGTGCCAGCAGCTCCCTAAACTATGGCTACACCTTC.

CDR3 DNA sequence: TGTGCCAGCAACCCCTGGGGGGAGGCAAACACTGAAGCTTTCTTT. This translates into CASNPWGEANTEAFF. This chain uses TRBV6-5 with TRBJ1-1; D might be TRBD1 (5 bases). The CDR3 covers 15 residues. Trimming removed 7 bases at V and 2 bases at J, with 17 bases between. Germline V lookup: CDR1 MNHEY, CDR2 SVGAGI.

The CDR3 loop reads CASTLTPQAYTEAFF. CDR3 in DNA: TGTGCCAGTACCCTAACGCCACAGGCTTACACTGAAGCTTTCTTT. V gene TRBV19 combines with J gene TRBJ1-1, with TRBD1 as a possible D gene (5 bases). Trimming stripped 7 bases from V and 3 bases from J, with 18 bases between. The CDR3 covers 15 residues. Germline V gives CDR1 LNHDA, CDR2 SQIVND (reference sequence).

This chain links TRBV7-2 with TRBJ2-1; 7 bases are a match to TRBD1. Germline CDR1 reads SGHTA; CDR2 reads FQGNSA. The CDR3 has 14 amino acids. Trimming cost V 5 bases and J 2 bases; bases outside gene matches: 3. The CDR3 DNA is TGTGCCAGCAGCACGGGACAGACCTACAATGAGCAGTTCTTC. Amino acid sequence: CASSTGQTYNEQFF.

This chain uses TRBV2 with TRBJ1-2; D may be TRBD1 (5 bases). V was trimmed by 3 bases and J by 2 bases, leaving 10 bases between them. The CDR3 runs to 14 residues. Germline CDR1 SNHLY, CDR2 FYNNEI. The CDR3 loop reads CASSETRANYGYTF. Here the CDR3 DNA reads TGTGCCAGCAGTGAGACCAGGGCGAACTATGGCTACACCTTC.

V gene TRBV6-5 combines with J gene TRBJ1-2, with D maybe TRBD1 (5 bases). The V and J ends lost 2 bases and 4 bases respectively, with 14 bases between them. This CDR3 has 15 residues. Germline V gene sequence: CDR1 MNHEY, CDR2 SVGAGI. CDR3 in amino acids: CASSYRNQGIYGYTF. The CDR3 DNA sequence: TGTGCCAGCAGTTACCGGAATCAGGGTATCTATGGCTACACCTTC.

In its sample, this clone was seen a few times. The V and J genes are TRBV5-6 and TRBJ1-2, with D possibly TRBD1 on 6 matching bases. Germline assignment: CDR1 SGHDT and CDR2 YYEEEE. The CDR3 is 14 amino acids. Trimming took off 0 bases at V and 8 bases at J, with 14 bases between the two ends. This CDR3 reads CASSLEAGAGGYTF. Here the CDR3 DNA reads TGTGCCAGCAGCTTGGAGGCGGGGGCGGGCGGCTACACCTTC.

This clone was counted once. The chain combines TRBV28 with TRBJ1-4, with D possibly matching TRBD1 (5 bases). Germline loops: CDR1 MDHEN, CDR2 SYDVKM. The length of the CDR3 is 15 residues. Trimming stripped 6 bases from V and 6 bases from J, with 17 bases between. The CDR3 protein is CASSSGGSLDEKLFF. CDR3 coding DNA: TGTGCCAGCAGCTCGGGGGGATCCCTGGATGAAAAACTGTTTTTT.

The J gene is TRBJ1-1, the V gene TRBV4-3, with 7 bases lining up with TRBD1. V was pared by 0 bases and J by 10 bases, with 8 bases of the junction left unmatched. Germline assignment: CDR1 LGHNA and CDR2 YSLEER. The CDR3 length is 14 residues. The CDR3 sequence: CASSQDRDRGGAFF. The CDR3 DNA reads TGCGCCAGCAGCCAAGATAGGGACAGAGGAGGAGCTTTCTTT.

This clone has a single count. This chain uses TRBV5-1 with TRBJ2-1; TRBD2 agrees at 9 bases. CDR1 and CDR2 from the germline V gene are SGHRS and YFSETQ. J was trimmed by 6 bases and V by 4 bases; bases with no gene match: 11. CDR3 length equals 16 residues. The CDR3 region has the DNA TGCGCCAGCAGCCCTAACCCGGGACTAGCCGTCAATGAGCAGTTCTTC. Its protein product is CASSPNPGLAVNEQFF.

The sample holds a few counts of this clone. The chain recombines TRBV5-1 with TRBJ1-2, with TRBD1 matching 9 bases. CDR3 length: 15 amino acids. CDR1 and CDR2 (germline): SGHRS, YFSETQ. The V segment lost 4 bases and the J segment 5 bases; nucleotides outside the gene matches: 9. The CDR3 sequence: CASSPDRGYRYGYTF. CDR3 nucleotides: TGCGCCAGCAGCCCGGACAGGGGATACAGATATGGCTACACCTTC.

The chain links TRBV7-6 to TRBJ2-5; a possible D gene is TRBD2 (5 bases). V was pared by 1 base and J by 7 bases, with 10 bases between. Germline V gene lookup returns CDR1 SGHVS and CDR2 FNYEAQ. The CDR3 runs to 13 residues. The CDR3 DNA follows: TGTGCCAGCAGCTTAGGTGCAGGAGGGACCCAGTACTTC. Its translation: CASSLGAGGTQYF.

The V gene is TRBV7-2, the J gene TRBJ1-2; 8 positions match TRBD1. V gave up 4 bases and J gave up 1 base; unmatched junction bases: 2. The germline CDR1 and CDR2 sequences are SGHTA and FQGNSA. The CDR3 spans 14 residues. The CDR3 protein is CASSSGQGNYGYTF. CDR3 coding DNA: TGTGCCAGCAGCTCTGGACAGGGTAACTATGGCTACACCTTC.

The chain joins TRBV6-5 to TRBJ2-1; 9 bases match TRBD2. V dropped 6 bases and J dropped 8; count of bases not matched to a gene: 11. The CDR3 loop spans 15 amino acids. Germline CDR1 and CDR2: MNHEY and SVGAGI. CDR3 bases: TGTGCCAGCAGCTGGGCGCGGGGGGGCAGCGATGAGCAGTTCTTC. Its translation is CASSWARGGSDEQFF.

The chain joins TRBV6-6 to TRBJ1-3, with D unclear. This CDR3 is 14 amino acids long. The V gene's germline CDR1 is MNHNY and CDR2 SVGAGI (reference sequence). Deletions cut 7 bases from V and 4 bases from J, with 14 bases between. This CDR3 is CASKVQRSGNTIYF. The CDR3, as DNA: TGTGCCAGCAAAGTCCAGCGATCCGGAAACACCATATATTTT.

The chain has TRBV12-2 and TRBJ2-7; the D call of TRBD2 is as the table states it, not checked on the DNA. TRBV12-2 is described as a pseudogene. The CDR3 has 17 residues. The CDR3 spells CASRLAPMGRRKDEQYF. The CDR3 DNA reads as TGTGCAAGTCGCTTAGCCCCCATGGGCAGGAGGAAAGACGAGCAGTACTTC.

The V call is TRBV28, the J call TRBJ1-1, with D perhaps matching TRBD1 (6 bases). Germline CDR1 and CDR2: MDHEN and SYDVKM. V lost 3 bases and J 9 bases, leaving 11 bases between the germline ends. This CDR3 contains 12 residues. CDR3 in DNA: TGTGCCAGCAGTTTGGACAGATACAAAGCTTTCTTT. Residues: CASSLDRYKAFF.

This clone appeared a few times. The chain links TRBV6-6 to TRBJ1-1; D gene uncertain. The length of the CDR3 is 11 residues. With 10 bases removed from V and 1 base from J, the gap between germline ends came to 7 bases. CDR1 and CDR2 from the germline V gene are MNHNY and SVGAGI (reference sequence). CDR3 DNA: TGTGCCATACGGAGGAACACTGAAGCTTTCTTT. As protein: CAIRRNTEAFF.

The gene calls are TRBV4-2 and TRBJ1-1, with D possibly TRBD1 on 6 matching bases. Germline lookup yields CDR1 LGHNA and CDR2 YNFKEQ. Between the trimmed V and J ends, which lost 0 bases and 0 bases, there was a span of 29 bases. The CDR3 has 22 amino acids. The CDR3: CASSQEGWRGRGEFFMNTEAFF. Here the CDR3 DNA reads TGTGCCAGCAGCCAAGAGGGGTGGCGTGGGAGGGGGGAGTTCTTCATGAACACTGAAGCTTTCTTT.

The CDR3 loop reads CAWSVIRGPIYNEQFF. The CDR3 DNA reads as TGTGCCTGGAGTGTAATTAGGGGGCCCATCTACAATGAGCAGTTCTTC. The chain recombines TRBV30 with TRBJ2-1, with 7 bases fitting TRBD1. CDR1 and CDR2 (germline): GTSNPN, SVGIG (reference sequence). The CDR3 contains 16 residues. The V segment lost 0 bases and the J segment 3 bases; nucleotides outside the gene matches: 8.

This chain uses TRBV10-3 with TRBJ2-1, with 13 bases that match TRBD2. CDR3 size: 16 residues. Per germline, CDR1 ENHRY and CDR2 SYGVKD. V lost 6 bases, J lost 5 bases, and 7 bases stayed unmatched. CDR3: CAISRLAGGRNNEQFF. The DNA for the CDR3 is TGTGCCATCAGCCGACTAGCGGGGGGCCGTAACAATGAGCAGTTCTTC.

The chain joins TRBV6-5 to TRBJ2-1, with 8 bases identical to TRBD2. CDR1 MNHEY and CDR2 SVGAGI come from the germline V gene. The CDR3 is made up of 15 amino acids. The J segment lost 1 base and the V segment lost 4 bases, leaving 3 bases of the junction unmatched. In nucleotides, the CDR3 is TGTGCCAGCAGTTCCGGGGGGGGATCCTACAATGAGCAGTTCTTC. Amino acid sequence: CASSSGGGSYNEQFF.